A single sample is the source of the 27 T cell receptor beta chains below, sequenced in a study of shared clonotypes between healthy human individuals. TCRdb's copy holds only in-frame clones and misses some; the assay was immunoSEQ multiplex PCR. The sample shows about 1 million clones, roughly 80% of them seen only once. Sequences were obtained from memory CD4+ T cells sorted from blood. Specified subset: CD45RA-negative fraction. These TCRs come from a man between 18 and 29 years old in good health.

The chain links TRBV2 to TRBJ2-7; D gene unclear. CDR1 SNHLY and CDR2 FYNNEI come from the germline V gene. The length of the CDR3 is 11 residues. Trimming pared 6 bases from V and 7 bases from J, leaving 10 bases between. CDR3 sequence reads: CASSPAWEQYF. The DNA of the CDR3 is TGTGCCAGCAGCCCCGCCTGGGAGCAGTACTTC.

The chain employs TRBV18 and TRBJ2-5; the match to TRBD1 covers 7 bases. The CDR3 runs to 16 residues. Germline V gene data show CDR1 as KGHSH and CDR2 as LQKENI. Trimming removed 3 bases from V and 5 bases from J; junction bases left unmatched: 12. DNA of the CDR3: TGTGCCAGCTCACCCCCGACAGAGACAGGGCACGAGACCCAGTACTTC. This gives the protein CASSPPTETGHETQYF. The variable domain in full, with the rest retrieved from reference TRBV18 and TRBJ2-5, is NAGVMQNPRHLVRRRGQEARLRCSPMKGHSHVYWYRQLPEEGLKFMVYLQKENIIDESGMPKERFSAEFPKEGPSILRIQQVVRGDSAAYFCASSPPTETGHETQYFGPGTRLLVL.

The V and J genes are TRBV28 and TRBJ2-7; TRBD1 matches at 8 bases. CDR1 and CDR2 from the germline V gene are MDHEN and SYDVKM. The CDR3 is 12 residues long. J was trimmed by 6 bases and V by 6 bases; bases with no gene match: 4. Written as DNA, the CDR3 is TGTGCCAGCAGACCAGGGGGCACCGAGCAGTACTTC. As protein: CASRPGGTEQYF.

The genes are TRBV19 and TRBJ1-1; D might be TRBD1 (6 bases). The V and J ends lost 5 bases and 7 bases respectively, with 17 bases between them. Germline V gene lookup returns CDR1 LNHDA and CDR2 SQIVND (reference sequence). The CDR3 has 14 residues. The CDR3 coding sequence is TGTGCCAGTAGTCGGCCAACAGGGACTTATGAAGCTTTCTTT. It translates to CASSRPTGTYEAFF.

The genes are TRBV4-3 and TRBJ2-5; possible D gene TRBD1, 5 bases. CDR1 is LGHNA and CDR2 is YSLEER in the germline V gene. This CDR3 region has 14 residues. Trimming left V 2 bases short and J 5 bases short, with 12 bases between. CDR3 DNA sequence: TGCGCCAGCAGCCAAATCGTGGGGCGTGAGACCCAGTACTTC. Protein product: CASSQIVGRETQYF.

Comments on this clone: Compared with germline, one end of the junction differs, possibly owing to a read error. This rearrangement joins TRBV7-9 to TRBJ1-4; 7 nucleotides match TRBD1. Germline V gene lookup returns CDR1 SEHNR and CDR2 FQNEAQ (reference sequence). This CDR3 contains 15 residues. DNA for the CDR3: TGTGCCAGCAGTTTAGCGACAGGGATAGGTGAAAAACTGTTTTTT. The encoded protein is CASSLATGIGEKLFF.

V usage is TRBV4-3 and J usage is TRBJ1-5, with no clear D. Germline V gene lookup returns CDR1 LGHNA and CDR2 YSLEER. The CDR3 consists of 15 residues. V was pared by 2 bases and J by 3 bases, with 11 bases between. CDR3 DNA sequence: TGCGCCAGCAGCCAAACCGACGGGTACAATCAGCCCCAGCATTTT. As protein: CASSQTDGYNQPQHF.

J is TRBJ2-3 and V is TRBV5-4; D uncertain. The CDR3 consists of 12 residues. CDR1 is SGHNT, CDR2 YYREEE, per germline (reference sequence). Trimming pared 6 bases from V and 1 base from J, leaving 6 bases between. CDR3 in amino acids: CASTNRTDTQYF. The DNA for the CDR3 is TGTGCCAGCACCAATCGCACAGATACGCAGTATTTT.

V and J are TRBV5-4 and TRBJ2-2; the D gene is possibly TRBD1 (8 bases). The CDR3 runs 18 residues. The V end was cut by 4 bases, the J end by 5 bases, with 24 bases between. Germline CDR1 reads SGHNT; CDR2 reads YYREEE (reference sequence). CDR3 sequence (DNA): TGTGCCAGCAGCCAAGGGGGGGCGGGACAGGTCAGGACCGGGGAGCTGTTTTTT. It specifies CASSQGGAGQVRTGELFF. The variable domain in full, completed from reference TRBV5-4 and TRBJ2-2, reads ETGVTQSPTHLIKTRGQQVTLRCSSQSGHNTVSWYQQALGQGPQFIFQYYREEENGRGNFPPRFSGLQFPNYSSELNVNALELDDSALYLCASSQGGAGQVRTGELFFGEGSRLTVL.

The chain combines TRBV27 with TRBJ1-4; perhaps TRBD1 as D (5 bases). Germline V gene lookup returns CDR1 MNHEY and CDR2 SMNVEV (reference sequence). CDR3 length: 15 residues. Trimming stripped 6 bases from V and 7 bases from J, with 18 bases between. Here the CDR3 reads CASRKTGANGEKLFF. The CDR3 nucleotides are TGTGCCAGCAGAAAAACCGGGGCGAATGGTGAAAAACTGTTTTTT.

This rearrangement joins TRBV19 to TRBJ2-3; D may correspond to TRBD1 or TRBD2 (5 bases each). Trimming pared 8 bases from V and 4 bases from J, leaving 13 bases between. The V gene's germline CDR1 is LNHDA and CDR2 SQIVND (reference sequence). The CDR3 length is 13 residues. CDR3 residues: CASGEGRADTQYF. CDR3 in DNA: TGTGCCAGTGGCGAGGGGCGGGCAGATACGCAGTATTTT.

This clone was seen just once. The chain uses TRBV6-5 and TRBJ2-1; 8 bases align to TRBD2. This CDR3 is built from 14 residues. Losses at the gene ends were 2 bases for V and 6 bases for J; bases not matched to a gene: 3. The germline CDR1 and CDR2 sequences are MNHEY and SVGAGI. This chain's CDR3 is CASSYAGGSNEQFF. The CDR3 bases are TGTGCCAGCAGTTACGCGGGAGGCTCCAATGAGCAGTTCTTC.

The V gene is TRBV30, the J gene TRBJ1-5; TRBD1 agrees at 9 bases. Per the germline V gene, CDR1 is GTSNPN and CDR2 is SVGIG (reference sequence). The CDR3 consists of 14 residues. The V and J ends lost 4 bases and 11 bases, in that order; junction bases with no gene match: 12. CDR3 bases: TGTGCCTGGAACGAGGACAGGGGCCGAACCGCCCAGCATTTT. This gives the protein CAWNEDRGRTAQHF.

This clone was observed a handful of times. The chain joins TRBV19 to TRBJ2-1; 9 bases are shared with TRBD2. Germline CDR1 and CDR2: LNHDA and SQIVND (reference sequence). The V gene end was trimmed by 3 bases and the J gene end by 0 bases; junction bases not matched to a gene: 3. The CDR3 consists of 16 residues. The CDR3 sequence is CASSIKRGASYNEQFF. CDR3 bases: TGTGCCAGTAGTATTAAGCGGGGGGCCTCCTACAATGAGCAGTTCTTC.

The chain links TRBV10-3 to TRBJ2-1; TRBD2 is a possible D gene (7 bases). The CDR3 loop spans 19 amino acids. Per the germline V gene, CDR1 is ENHRY and CDR2 is SYGVKD. Trimming left V 2 bases short and J 2 bases short, with 22 bases between. The chain's CDR3 is CAISEQGRGFSGTYNEQFF. DNA of the CDR3: TGTGCCATCAGTGAGCAGGGGAGGGGATTTAGCGGAACCTACAATGAGCAGTTCTTC.

This clone was found a few times. Other DNA sequences of this sample code for an identical CDR3. The chain couples TRBV29-1 to TRBJ2-7, with 15 bases that match TRBD2. The CDR3 totals 14 residues. Germline assignment: CDR1 SQVTM and CDR2 ANQGSEA. Trimming at V came to 6 bases and at J to 2 bases, leaving 2 bases not matched to a gene. The CDR3 here is CSVGLAGGPYEQYF. The CDR3 region has the DNA TGCAGCGTCGGACTAGCGGGAGGGCCCTACGAGCAGTACTTC.

The chain employs TRBV19 and TRBJ2-2; D uncertain. The germline V gene encodes CDR1 LNHDA and CDR2 SQIVND (reference sequence). V gave up 2 bases and J gave up 1 base, with 8 bases separating them. There are 15 residues in the CDR3. This CDR3 is CASSIRSRNTGELFF. The CDR3 region has the DNA TGTGCCAGTAGTATAAGGTCGAGGAACACCGGGGAGCTGTTTTTT.

The chain couples TRBV7-2 to TRBJ2-2; weak D call: TRBD2 (5 bases). This CDR3 has 15 residues. Trimming left V 2 bases short and J 8 bases short, with 15 bases between. Germline CDR1 reads SGHTA; CDR2 reads FQGNSA. CDR3 sequence: CASSLSGRGSGELFF. In DNA form, the CDR3 reads TGTGCCAGCAGCTTAAGTGGGAGAGGCTCGGGGGAGCTGTTTTTT.

The chain links TRBV5-4 to TRBJ2-1; 7 nucleotides agree with TRBD2. V lost 7 bases to trimming and J lost 8 bases; unmatched junction nucleotides: 12. Germline CDR1 reads SGHNT; CDR2 reads YYREEE (reference sequence). CDR3 length equals 14 residues. The CDR3 here is CASSQGGSRDEQFF. CDR3 bases: TGTGCCAGCTCCCAAGGCGGGAGTAGAGATGAGCAGTTCTTC.

This chain links TRBV29-1 with TRBJ1-2, with TRBD1 as a possible D gene (6 bases). The CDR3 consists of 11 residues. In germline, CDR1 is SQVTM, CDR2 ANQGSEA. Trimming left V 2 bases short and J 8 bases short, with 9 bases between. The CDR3 reads CSVEQGIGYTF. CDR3 bases: TGCAGCGTTGAACAGGGGATCGGCTACACCTTC.

V and J are TRBV23-1 and TRBJ1-5; D gene ambiguous. TRBV23-1 is filed as an ORF, its function uncertain. V shed 6 bases and J shed 0 bases, with 9 bases lying between them. The CDR3 covers 14 residues. As DNA, the CDR3 is TGCGCCAGCAGGGTGGGCAATAGCAATCAGCCCCAGCATTTT. Its translation: CASRVGNSNQPQHF.

This chain links TRBV7-2 with TRBJ2-2; unclear D gene. Germline lookup yields CDR1 SGHTA and CDR2 FQGNSA. The CDR3 contains 14 residues. Trimming removed 6 bases from V and 7 bases from J, with 15 bases in between. The CDR3 DNA is TGTGCCAGCAGGATCCCTTCTCCGGGCGGGGAGCTGTTTTTT. This gives the protein CASRIPSPGGELFF.

As for this clone: Different DNA sequences within this sample yield the same CDR3. V usage is TRBV10-3 and J usage is TRBJ1-5; D is unresolved. Germline CDR1 reads ENHRY; CDR2 reads SYGVKD. CDR3 length equals 12 residues. The V end lost 2 bases, the J end lost 3 bases, and 2 bases lay between the germline ends. The CDR3 loop is CAISENNQPQHF. The DNA for the CDR3 is TGTGCCATCAGTGAGAACAATCAGCCCCAGCATTTT.

The V gene is TRBV6-1, the J gene TRBJ1-6, with TRBD1 identical over 9 bases. The CDR3 sequence is 15 residues long. Germline CDR1 is MNHNS and CDR2 is SASEGT. V lost 3 bases, J lost 10 bases, and 7 bases stayed unmatched. In DNA form, the CDR3 reads TGTGCCAGCAGTGATTACGGGACAGGGATATCACCCCTCCACTTT. The encoded protein is CASSDYGTGISPLHF.

This clone was counted a few times. The gene calls are TRBV27 and TRBJ2-1; no firm D call. V was pared by 3 bases and J by 2 bases, with 8 bases between. This CDR3 contains 14 residues. The germline V gene encodes CDR1 MNHEY and CDR2 SMNVEV (reference sequence). This chain's CDR3 is CASSFGNPYNEQFF. In nucleotides, the CDR3 is TGTGCCAGCAGTTTTGGGAATCCCTACAATGAGCAGTTCTTC.

The count of this clone is one. This sample also contains other DNA sequences that code for the same CDR3. This sequence joins TRBV7-9 and TRBJ2-5; 11 nucleotides line up with TRBD2. Germline lookup yields CDR1 SEHNR and CDR2 FQNEAQ (reference sequence). V trimming: 5 bases; J trimming: 4 bases; junction bases outside the gene matches: 6. The CDR3 is 15 residues long. This CDR3 reads CASSLLAGGSETQYF. Here the CDR3 DNA reads TGTGCCAGCAGCCTATTAGCGGGGGGGTCAGAGACCCAGTACTTC. Combining the CDR3 with reference TRBV7-9 and TRBJ2-5 gives the whole variable domain DTGVSQNPRHKITKRGQNVTFRCDPISEHNRLYWYRQTLGQGPEFLTYFQNEAQLEKSRLLSDRFSAERPKGSFSTLEIQRTEQGDSAMYLCASSLLAGGSETQYFGPGTRLLVL.

This clone was seen just once. This sample also contains other DNA sequences that code for the same CDR3. J is TRBJ1-2 and V is TRBV5-1, with D unresolved. The V end lost 4 bases, the J end lost 5 bases, and 6 bases lay between the germline ends. The germline V gene has CDR1 SGHRS and CDR2 YFSETQ. This CDR3 is built from 11 residues. The CDR3, as DNA: TGCGCCAGCAGCGAAGATTATGGCTACACCTTC. Its translation: CASSEDYGYTF.